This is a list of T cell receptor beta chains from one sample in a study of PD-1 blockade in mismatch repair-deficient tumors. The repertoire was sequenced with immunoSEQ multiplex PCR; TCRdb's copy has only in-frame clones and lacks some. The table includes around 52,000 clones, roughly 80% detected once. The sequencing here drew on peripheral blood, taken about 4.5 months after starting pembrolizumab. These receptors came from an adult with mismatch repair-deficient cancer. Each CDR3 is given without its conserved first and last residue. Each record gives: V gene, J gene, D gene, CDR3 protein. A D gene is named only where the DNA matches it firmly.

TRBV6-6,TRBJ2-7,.,ASSSDIHEQY
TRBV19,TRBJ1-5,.,ASRISVNQPQH
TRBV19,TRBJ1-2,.,ASSDGRNYGYT
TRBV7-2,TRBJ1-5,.,ASSLSHEWQPQH
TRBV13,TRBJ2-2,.,ASSLGAGSSTGELF
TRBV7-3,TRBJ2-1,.,ASSLIGAYNEQF
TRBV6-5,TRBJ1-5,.,ASGNNQPQH
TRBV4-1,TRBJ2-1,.,ASSQDTTDLSSVEQF
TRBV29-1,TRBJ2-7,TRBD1,SVEQGENYEQY
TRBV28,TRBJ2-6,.,ASRPPGANVLT
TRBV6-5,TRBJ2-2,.,ASSVRTGELF
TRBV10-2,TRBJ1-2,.,ASSDRRGWGYGYT
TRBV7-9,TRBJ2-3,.,ASSLFSGANRDTQY
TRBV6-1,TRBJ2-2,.,ASMGTGELF